The clone carrying this T cell receptor beta chain showed up just a few times. Time point described: patch test 1, 2 weeks after DPC sensitization. Sample treatment: therapeutic diphenylcyclopropenone sensitization with weekly scalp DPC. The source of the sample is a study of human T cells and chemical hapten exposure. Overall study context: Throughout the approximately 24-week study, diphenylcyclopropenone was applied weekly to the patients' scalps. Among samples, TCR yields varied mainly because of small differences in pooled library volume.

TCRdb fed the RACE reads into MiXCR, producing one record per CDR3 protein. The top ten clones hold about 1.7% of a sample with 150,000 to 200,000 distinct CDR3 sequences, around 13% of them seen once. From germline, CDR1 is MNHEY and CDR2 SVGAGI. Trimming cost V 2 bases and J 0 bases, with 10 bases left between them. The CDR3 totals 15 residues. The material was whole blood, obtained in connection with sensitization to the hapten diphenylcyclopropenone (DPC). This receptor was obtained from a woman younger than 45 with alopecia areata. Some clones in this sample may be carry-over from other donors' samples. The genes are TRBV6-5 and TRBJ1-1; a possible D gene is TRBD1 (6 bases). The CDR3 sequence is CASSYGTLMNTEAFF. The CDR3 bases are TGTGCCAGCAGTTACGGGACACTCATGAACACTGAAGCTTTCTTT.